This entry lists 12 T cell receptor beta chains sequenced from one sample in a study of cytomegalovirus exposure and HLA in healthy donors. The primer mix had 60 Vbeta and 13 Jbeta primers. Repertoires were generated with immunoSEQ multiplex PCR, while TCRdb's copy carries only in-frame clones and drops some. The sample includes about 150,000 clones, around 75% of them seen just once. Sequencing input: PBMCs. The receptors come from a woman aged 18-29 years in good health and CMV-seronegative.

J is TRBJ2-7 and V is TRBV28; TRBD2 agrees at 10 bases. This CDR3 is built from 17 residues. Germline V CDR1 and CDR2: MDHEN, SYDVKM. V shed 5 bases, J shed 7 bases, and the junction held 17 bases outside the gene matches. The DNA for the CDR3 is TGTGCCAGCAGTCTGGTGTGGACTAGCGGACGGTCTCAGGAGCAGTACTTC. It encodes CASSLVWTSGRSQEQYF.

The gene calls are TRBV10-1 and TRBJ2-1; D is possibly TRBD2 (8 bases). CDR3 length: 19 residues. Germline CDR1 reads WNHNN; CDR2 reads SYGVQD (reference sequence). Deletions cut 0 bases from V and 4 bases from J, with 22 bases between. The CDR3 coding sequence is TGCGCCAGCAGTGAGTCGAGCCCCTACGGGAGGGACAGATACAATGAGCAGTTCTTC. Protein product: CASSESSPYGRDRYNEQFF.

This clone has only a few counts. This sequence joins TRBV14 and TRBJ1-2; no clear D. The germline V and J ends were trimmed by 0 bases and 4 bases, with 3 bases remaining between them. From germline, CDR1 is SGHDN and CDR2 FVKESK. The CDR3 runs to 12 residues. CDR3 nucleotide sequence: TGTGCCAGCAGCCAAGATATCTATGGCTACACCTTC. It codes for CASSQDIYGYTF.

This clone came up a few times. This chain links TRBV6-6 with TRBJ1-1, with 7 bases that match TRBD1. This CDR3 region has 15 residues. CDR1 and CDR2 from the germline V gene are MNHNY and SVGAGI (reference sequence). Trimming at V came to 2 bases and at J to 3 bases, leaving 6 bases not matched to a gene. The CDR3 region is CASSYTYRGYTEAFF. As DNA, the CDR3 is TGTGCCAGCAGTTACACATACAGGGGATACACTGAAGCTTTCTTT.

This chain uses TRBV10-3 with TRBJ2-3; perhaps TRBD2 as D (5 bases). The CDR3 runs 16 residues. Germline V gene sequence: CDR1 ENHRY, CDR2 SYGVKD. V was clipped by 0 bases and J by 1 base, with 11 bases between them. CDR3 DNA: TGTGCCATCAGTGAGTCACGGGGTGGGGGCACAGATACGCAGTATTTT. Translated, it gives CAISESRGGGTDTQYF.

The chain couples TRBV11-3 to TRBJ2-2; possible D gene TRBD2, 6 bases. Trimming left V 5 bases short and J 4 bases short, with 11 bases between. Germline lookup yields CDR1 SGHNT and CDR2 YENEEA. The CDR3 is 14 residues long. CDR3: CASSARTTTGELFF. The DNA for the CDR3 is TGTGCCAGCAGCGCCAGGACTACCACCGGGGAGCTGTTTTTT.

The chain joins TRBV11-1 to TRBJ2-5; 9 bases map to TRBD1. The J segment lost 3 bases and the V segment lost 3 bases, leaving 5 bases of the junction unmatched. The CDR3 extends over 15 amino acids. Looked up from germline, CDR1 is SGHAT and CDR2 is FQDESV (reference sequence). The CDR3 region has the DNA TGTGCCAGCAGCTTTAGGGACAGGGTTGAAGAGACCCAGTACTTC. It specifies CASSFRDRVEETQYF.

V usage is TRBV6-5 and J usage is TRBJ1-5; D possibly corresponds to TRBD1 (6 bases). In germline, CDR1 is MNHEY, CDR2 SVGAGI. This CDR3 region has 13 residues. Deletions cut 5 bases from V and 6 bases from J, with 11 bases between. CDR3 nucleotide sequence: TGTGCCAGCAGTCAGGGGTACGGTCAGCCCCAGCATTTT. It encodes CASSQGYGQPQHF.

In the case of this clone: The junction departs from the called germline gene at one end, perhaps through a read error. The chain recombines TRBV18 with TRBJ2-6; a possible D gene is TRBD1 (5 bases). The CDR3 has 16 amino acids. Germline CDR1 KGHSH, CDR2 LQKENI. CDR3 sequence (DNA): TGTGCCAGCTCACCGGGTCTGGGATATGGGGCCAACGGCCTGACTTTC. It translates to CASSPGLGYGANGLTF.

The gene calls are TRBV5-1 and TRBJ1-2; 8 bases align to TRBD1. Germline-derived CDR1 and CDR2 are SGHRS and YFSETQ. The CDR3 has 13 amino acids. V was pared by 7 bases and J by 6 bases, with 8 bases of the junction left unmatched. Here the CDR3 DNA reads TGCGCCAGCGGGGCAGGGGGCTCGGATGGCTACACCTTC. This sequence encodes CASGAGGSDGYTF.

The V and J genes are TRBV2 and TRBJ2-4; TRBD2 might be the D (5 bases). This CDR3 is built from 13 residues. Germline CDR1 SNHLY, CDR2 FYNNEI. The ends were cut back, 11 bases at V and 2 bases at J, with 13 bases in the middle. The CDR3 bases are TGTGCCGCCGGCGGCGGGTCCAAAAACATTCAGTACTTC. This codes for CAAGGGSKNIQYF.

The chain employs TRBV6-1 and TRBJ1-3; 7 bases agree with TRBD1. Germline V gives CDR1 MNHNS, CDR2 SASEGT. V was clipped by 4 bases and J by 10 bases; unmatched bases: 13. There are 15 residues in the CDR3. In DNA form, the CDR3 reads TGTGCCAGCAGTGCCGACAGGGATCCACTGAGGACCATATATTTT. This sequence encodes CASSADRDPLRTIYF.